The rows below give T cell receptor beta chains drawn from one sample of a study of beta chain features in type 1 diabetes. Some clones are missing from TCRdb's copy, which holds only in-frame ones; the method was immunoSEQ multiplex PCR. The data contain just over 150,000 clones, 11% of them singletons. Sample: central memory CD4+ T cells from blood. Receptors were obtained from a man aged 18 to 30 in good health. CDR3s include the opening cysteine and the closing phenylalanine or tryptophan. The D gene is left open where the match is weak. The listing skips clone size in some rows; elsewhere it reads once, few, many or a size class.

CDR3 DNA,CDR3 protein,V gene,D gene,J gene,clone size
TGTGCCAGCAGTTCGCTCCTAGGGACAGGGTTATACTTC,CASSSLLGTGLYF,TRBV6-6,TRBD1,TRBJ2-7,-
TGTGCCAGTAGTAGGGACAGGGGGAGCTGGAGGACTGAAGCTTTCTTT,CASSRDRGSWRTEAFF,TRBV19,TRBD1,TRBJ1-1,few
TGTGCCAGCAGCCCTAGCCCGAGCTCCTACAATGAGCAGTTCTTC,CASSPSPSSYNEQFF,TRBV5-4,-,TRBJ2-1,-
TGTGCCAGCAGCCCCAATCATCTAGCGGGAGGATACAATGAGCAGTTCTTC,CASSPNHLAGGYNEQFF,TRBV4-2,TRBD2,TRBJ2-1,few
TGTGCCAGCAGCGGGACAGGGGGCGCAAAGTGGGAGAACACTGAAGCTTTCTTT,CASSGTGGAKWENTEAFF,TRBV5-4,TRBD1,TRBJ1-1,few
TGTGCCAGCAGTTCGGGGGGGCTCCAGCAGTATTTT,CASSSGGLQQYF,TRBV6-5,TRBD2,TRBJ2-3,few
TGCGCCAGCAGCCAGCGACAGGGGATTAATTACGAGCAGTACTTC,CASSQRQGINYEQYF,TRBV4-3,TRBD1,TRBJ2-7,-
TGTGCCAGCAGTCTAACAGGGACAGCGAACACTGAAGCTTTCTTT,CASSLTGTANTEAFF,TRBV27,TRBD1,TRBJ1-1,few
TGCGCCAGCAGCAGGGAGACTAGCGGGTATTCCTACGAGCAGTACTTC,CASSRETSGYSYEQYF,TRBV5-1,TRBD2,TRBJ2-7,few
TGTGCCTGGAGTTTTCGCGGACAGGGGAACACTGAAGCTTTCTTT,CAWSFRGQGNTEAFF,TRBV30,TRBD1,TRBJ1-1,-
TGTGCCAGCAGTACCTCCGGGACAGGATCCTACGAGCAGTACTTC,CASSTSGTGSYEQYF,TRBV28,TRBD1,TRBJ2-7,few
TGTGCCAGCAGAACCGGTGGTTCACCCCTCCACTTT,CASRTGGSPLHF,TRBV6-6,-,TRBJ1-6,many
TGTGCCACCAGCAGGCGGACAGGTTACGAGCAGTACTTC,CATSRRTGYEQYF,TRBV15,TRBD1,TRBJ2-7,-
TGTGCCAGCAGTCAGTCAAGGTCCTACAATGAGCAGTTCTTC,CASSQSRSYNEQFF,TRBV2,-,TRBJ2-1,few
TGTGCCAGCAGAAATCCGTACGAGCAGTACTTC,CASRNPYEQYF,TRBV27,-,TRBJ2-7,-
TGCGCCAGCAGCCAGAAAGAGGGCACAGATACGCAGTATTTT,CASSQKEGTDTQYF,TRBV5-1,-,TRBJ2-3,few
TGTGCCAGCTCACTCCGGGCCCCACCCTACAATGAGCAGTTCTTC,CASSLRAPPYNEQFF,TRBV18,-,TRBJ2-1,-
TGTGCCAGCGGGGACCGGGACAGGGGGTACGAGCAGTACTTC,CASGDRDRGYEQYF,TRBV13,TRBD1,TRBJ2-7,-
TGTGCCTGGAGAGGGGGGGGCCTGGGACAAGAGACCCAGTACTTC,CAWRGGGLGQETQYF,TRBV30,-,TRBJ2-5,-